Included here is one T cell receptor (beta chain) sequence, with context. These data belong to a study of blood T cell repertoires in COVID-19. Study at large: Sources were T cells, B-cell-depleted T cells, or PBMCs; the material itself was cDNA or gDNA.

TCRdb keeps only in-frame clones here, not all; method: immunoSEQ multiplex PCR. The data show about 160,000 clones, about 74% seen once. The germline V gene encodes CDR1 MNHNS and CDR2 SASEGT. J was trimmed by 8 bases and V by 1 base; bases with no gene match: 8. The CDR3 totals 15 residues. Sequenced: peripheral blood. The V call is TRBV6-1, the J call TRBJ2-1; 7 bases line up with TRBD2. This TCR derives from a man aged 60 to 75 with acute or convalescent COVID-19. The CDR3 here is CASSEVVGRGDEQFF. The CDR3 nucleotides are TGTGCCAGCAGTGAAGTGGTGGGCCGGGGGGATGAGCAGTTCTTC.